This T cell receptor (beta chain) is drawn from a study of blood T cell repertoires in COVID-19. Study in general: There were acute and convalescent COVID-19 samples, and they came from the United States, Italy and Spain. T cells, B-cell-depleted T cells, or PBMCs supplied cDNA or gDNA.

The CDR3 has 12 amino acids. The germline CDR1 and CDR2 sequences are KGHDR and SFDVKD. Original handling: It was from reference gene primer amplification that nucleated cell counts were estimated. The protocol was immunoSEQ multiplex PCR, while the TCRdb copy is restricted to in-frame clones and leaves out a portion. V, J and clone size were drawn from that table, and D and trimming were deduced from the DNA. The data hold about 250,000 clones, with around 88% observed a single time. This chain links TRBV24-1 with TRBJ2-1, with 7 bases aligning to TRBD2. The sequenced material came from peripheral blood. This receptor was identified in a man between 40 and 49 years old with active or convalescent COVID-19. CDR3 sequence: CDWREHYNEQFF. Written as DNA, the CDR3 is TGTGACTGGCGGGAGCACTACAATGAGCAGTTCTTC.